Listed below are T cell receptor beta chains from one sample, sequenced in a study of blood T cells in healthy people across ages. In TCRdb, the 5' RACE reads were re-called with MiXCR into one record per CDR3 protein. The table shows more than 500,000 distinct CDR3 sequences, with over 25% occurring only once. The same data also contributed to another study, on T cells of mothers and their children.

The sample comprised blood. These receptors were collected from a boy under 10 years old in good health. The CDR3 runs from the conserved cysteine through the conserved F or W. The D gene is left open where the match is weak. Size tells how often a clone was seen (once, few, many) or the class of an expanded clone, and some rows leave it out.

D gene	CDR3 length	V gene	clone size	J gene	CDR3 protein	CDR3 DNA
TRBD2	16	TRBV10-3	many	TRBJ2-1	CAISEGLADLSYEQFF	TGTGCCATCAGTGAGGGACTAGCGGACCTTAGCTATGAGCAGTTCTTC
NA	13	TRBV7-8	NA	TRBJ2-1	CASSPLADNEQFF	TGTGCCAGCAGCCCATTAGCGGACAATGAGCAGTTCTTC
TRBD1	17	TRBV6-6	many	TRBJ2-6	CASSNWDRASGANVLTF	TGTGCCAGCAGTAACTGGGACAGAGCCTCTGGGGCCAACGTCCTGACTTTC
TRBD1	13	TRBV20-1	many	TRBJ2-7	CSASATGAYEQYF	TGCAGTGCTAGCGCGACAGGGGCCTACGAGCAGTACTTC
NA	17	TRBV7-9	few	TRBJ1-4	CASSSLGPRDGDEKLFF	TGTGCCAGCAGCTCTCTCGGGCCCCGGGACGGAGATGAAAAACTGTTTTTT
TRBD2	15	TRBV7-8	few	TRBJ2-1	CASSSSAGAYNEQFF	TGTGCCAGCAGCTCAAGCGCGGGGGCCTACAATGAGCAGTTCTTC
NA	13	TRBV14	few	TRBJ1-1	CASSQDWLTEAFF	TGTGCCAGCAGCCAAGACTGGTTAACTGAAGCTTTCTTT
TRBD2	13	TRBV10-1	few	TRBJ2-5	CASRKAGEETQYF	TGCGCCAGCAGAAAAGCGGGAGAAGAGACCCAGTACTTC
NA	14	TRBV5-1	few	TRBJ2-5	CASSLGGNSETQYF	TGCGCCAGCAGTTTGGGCGGGAACTCGGAGACCCAGTACTTC
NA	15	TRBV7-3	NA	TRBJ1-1	CASSLKAGNLGEAFF	TGTGCCAGCAGCTTAAAGGCCGGGAACCTGGGGGAAGCTTTCTTT
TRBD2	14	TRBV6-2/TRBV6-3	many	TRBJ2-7	CASSGTSGGYEQYF	TGTGCCAGCAGCGGTACTAGCGGGGGCTACGAGCAGTACTTC
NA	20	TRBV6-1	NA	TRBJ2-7	CASSDSDPRLTVLSSYEQYF	TGTGCCAGCAGTGACAGTGACCCCCGACTGACTGTGCTAAGCTCCTACGAGCAGTACTTT
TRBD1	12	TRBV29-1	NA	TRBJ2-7	CSVETGSYEQYF	TGCAGCGTTGAGACAGGGAGCTACGAGCAGTACTTC
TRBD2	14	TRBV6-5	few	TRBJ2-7	CASRKLAGGDEQYF	TGTGCCAGCAGGAAACTAGCGGGAGGGGACGAGCAGTACTTC
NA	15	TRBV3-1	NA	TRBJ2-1	CASSQDQGEEPEQFF	TGTGCCAGCAGCCAAGACCAGGGGGAGGAACCCGAGCAGTTCTTC
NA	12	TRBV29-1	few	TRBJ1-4	CSVGQLNEKLFF	TGCAGCGTTGGCCAGCTGAATGAAAAACTGTTTTTT
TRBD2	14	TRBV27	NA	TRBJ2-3	CASRPWASGDTQYF	TGTGCCAGCAGGCCTTGGGCTAGCGGAGATACGCAGTATTTT
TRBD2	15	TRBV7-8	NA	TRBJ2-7	CASSFRGGKGNEQYF	TGTGCCAGCAGCTTCCGGGGGGGCAAAGGCAACGAGCAGTACTTC
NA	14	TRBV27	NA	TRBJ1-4	CASSFNSPGEKLFF	TGTGCCAGCAGTTTCAATAGCCCTGGGGAAAAACTGTTTTTT
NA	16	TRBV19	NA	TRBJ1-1	CASHERSDRRNTEAFF	TGTGCCAGTCACGAAAGGTCCGACAGACGGAACACTGAAGCTTTCTTT
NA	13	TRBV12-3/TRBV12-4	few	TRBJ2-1	CASSLRQYNEQFF	TGTGCCAGCAGTTTAAGGCAGTACAATGAGCAGTTCTTC
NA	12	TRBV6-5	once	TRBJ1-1	CASMEEGTEAFF	TGTGCCAGCATGGAGGAGGGCACTGAAGCTTTCTTT
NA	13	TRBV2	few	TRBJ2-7	CASSALGTYEQYF	TGTGCCAGCAGTGCCTTAGGAACTTACGAGCAGTACTTC
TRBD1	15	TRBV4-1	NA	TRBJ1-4	CASSRNRGRGEKLFF	TGCGCCAGCAGCCGCAACAGGGGTAGAGGTGAAAAACTGTTTTTT
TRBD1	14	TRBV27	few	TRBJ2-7	CASQRRTGSDEQYF	TGTGCCAGTCAAAGACGGACAGGGTCGGACGAGCAGTACTTC
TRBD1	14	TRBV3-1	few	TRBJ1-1	CASSQDQGGGEAFF	TGTGCCAGCAGCCAAGATCAGGGGGGCGGTGAAGCTTTCTTT
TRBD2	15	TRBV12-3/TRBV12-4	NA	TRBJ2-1	CASTVAGLSYNEQFF	TGTGCCAGCACCGTAGCGGGACTATCCTACAATGAGCAGTTCTTC
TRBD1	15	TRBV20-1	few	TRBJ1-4	CSARDGDSPIGKLFF	TGCAGTGCTAGAGATGGGGACAGCCCCATAGGGAAACTGTTTTTT
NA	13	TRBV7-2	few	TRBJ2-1	CASSPTLKNEQFF	TGTGCCAGCAGCCCAACTTTAAAAAATGAGCAGTTCTTC
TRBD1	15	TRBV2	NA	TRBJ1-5	CASRVTGAYNQPQHF	TGTGCCAGCAGAGTCACAGGGGCCTACAATCAGCCCCAGCATTTT
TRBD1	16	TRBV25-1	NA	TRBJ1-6	CASSGAGTAYNSPLHF	TGTGCCAGCAGTGGGGCAGGGACAGCTTATAATTCACCCCTCCACTTT
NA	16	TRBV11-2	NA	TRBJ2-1	CASSNRDLSSYNEQFF	TGTGCCAGCAGCAACCGGGACTTAAGCTCCTACAATGAGCAGTTCTTC
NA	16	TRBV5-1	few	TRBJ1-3	CASSLIPQGSGNTIYF	TGCGCCAGCAGCTTAATCCCCCAAGGATCTGGAAACACCATATATTTT
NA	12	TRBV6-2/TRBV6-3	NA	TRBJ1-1	CASSWGEAEAFF	TGTGCCAGCAGCTGGGGCGAGGCTGAAGCTTTCTTT
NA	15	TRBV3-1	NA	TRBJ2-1	CASSQAGRDGNEQFF	TGTGCCAGCAGCCAAGCAGGACGGGATGGTAATGAGCAGTTCTTC
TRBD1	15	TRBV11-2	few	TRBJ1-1	CASRKPGQGNTEAFF	TGTGCCAGCAGGAAACCGGGACAGGGCAACACTGAAGCTTTCTTT
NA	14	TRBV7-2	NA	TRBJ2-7	CASSATASSYEQYF	TGTGCCAGCAGCGCAACCGCGAGCTCCTACGAGCAGTACTTC
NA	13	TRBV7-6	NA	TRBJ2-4	CASSPGLTNIQYF	TGTGCCAGCAGCCCGGGACTCACAAACATTCAGTACTTC
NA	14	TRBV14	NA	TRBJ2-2	CASSHLDKTGELFF	TGTGCCAGCAGCCACCTCGACAAGACCGGGGAGCTGTTTTTT
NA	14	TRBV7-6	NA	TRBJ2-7	CASSLSVLAYEQYF	TGTGCCAGCAGCTTATCGGTCCTAGCCTACGAGCAGTACTTC
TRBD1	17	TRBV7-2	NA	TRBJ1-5	CASSFSGTGGSNQPQHF	TGTGCCAGCAGCTTTAGTGGGACAGGGGGTAGCAATCAGCCCCAGCATTTT
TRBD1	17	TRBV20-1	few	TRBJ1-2	CSARPKGALEINYGYTF	TGCAGTGCTAGACCCAAGGGGGCACTTGAAATTAACTATGGCTACACCTTC
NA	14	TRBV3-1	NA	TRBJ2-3	CASSQVPTADTQYF	TGTGCCAGCAGCCAAGTTCCGACGGCAGATACGCAGTATTTT
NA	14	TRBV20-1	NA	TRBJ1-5	CSAHRRSSNQPQHF	TGCAGTGCCCACAGGCGCTCTAGCAATCAGCCCCAGCATTTT
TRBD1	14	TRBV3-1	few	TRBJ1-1	CASSRGQWNTEAFF	TGTGCCAGCAGCCGGGGACAGTGGAACACTGAAGCTTTCTTT
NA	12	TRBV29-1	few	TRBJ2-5	CSWEGAQETQYF	TGCAGCTGGGAGGGGGCCCAAGAGACCCAGTACTTC
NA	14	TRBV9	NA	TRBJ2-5	CASSATGVGETQYF	TGTGCCAGCAGCGCTACGGGGGTAGGGGAGACCCAGTACTTC
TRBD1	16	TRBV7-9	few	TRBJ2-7	CASSTTSGQGDGEQYF	TGTGCCAGCAGCACCACCTCGGGACAGGGTGATGGCGAGCAGTACTTC
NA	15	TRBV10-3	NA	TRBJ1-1	CAISRKGGLNTEAFF	TGTGCCATCAGCAGGAAGGGCGGCCTGAACACTGAAGCTTTCTTT
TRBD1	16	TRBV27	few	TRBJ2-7	CASRGLGRQGSYEQYF	TGTGCCAGCAGAGGGTTGGGGAGACAGGGGTCCTACGAGCAGTACTTC
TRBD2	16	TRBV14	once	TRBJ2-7	CASSQDMGLAVYEQYF	TGTGCCAGCAGCCAAGATATGGGGCTAGCGGTTTACGAGCAGTACTTC
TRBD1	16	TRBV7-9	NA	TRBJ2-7	CASSFEPGQGRYEQYF	TGTGCCAGCAGCTTCGAACCGGGACAGGGTCGGTACGAGCAGTACTTC